This TCR beta chain is from a study of T cell responses to AZD1222 COVID-19 vaccine. Study details: Combined were second doses at about 4 or about 12 weeks. General study findings and limits: A mostly white British donor set with more females was recruited, and clonal diversity was possibly underestimated. Recipients of two AZD1222 doses showed rising Spike-specific TCR breadth and depth.

Trimming pared 3 bases from V and 3 bases from J, leaving 9 bases between. The germline gives CDR1 MNHEY, CDR2 SMNVEV (reference sequence). There are 13 residues in the CDR3. Some clones are missing from TCRdb's copy, which holds only in-frame ones; the method was immunoSEQ multiplex PCR. The repertoire holds some 140,000 clones, with more than 85% as singletons. With regard to this clone: Its specificity is unknown.

The clonotype comes from an adult in good health. The sequencing here drew on peripheral blood, taken on day 0 of AZD1222 vaccination. J is TRBJ2-7 and V is TRBV27; no firm D call. The CDR3 spells CASSFGGGYEQYF. CDR3 nucleotides: TGTGCCAGCAGTTTCGGCGGTGGCTACGAGCAGTACTTC.